Listed here are 7 T cell receptor beta chains from one sample, sequenced in a study of cytotoxic CD8 clonotypes in ibrutinib-treated CLL. The repertoire was sequenced with immunoSEQ multiplex PCR; TCRdb's copy has only in-frame clones and lacks some. This sample carries 15,000 to 20,000 clones, 55% to 80% of them seen once, and the ten largest clones take approximately 20%. This sample comprised PBMCs, obtained before ibrutinib treatment. The receptors originated from a human donor with chronic lymphocytic leukemia.

This clone was recorded once. The chain joins TRBV2 to TRBJ2-4; TRBD2 is a possible D gene (5 bases). The CDR3 loop spans 15 amino acids. Trimming took 7 bases from V and 1 from J, leaving 14 bases between them. Germline V gene lookup returns CDR1 SNHLY and CDR2 FYNNEI. The CDR3 sequence: CASTREGRAKNIQYF. In nucleotides, the CDR3 is TGTGCCAGCACCCGAGAGGGTCGGGCCAAAAACATTCAGTACTTC. The whole variable domain, remainder taken from reference TRBV2 and TRBJ2-4, is EPEVTQTPSHQVTQMGQEVILRCVPISNHLYFYWYRQILGQKVEFLVSFYNNEISEKSEIFDDQFSVERPDGSNFTLKIRSTKLEDSAMYFCASTREGRAKNIQYFGAGTRLSVL.

The chain recombines TRBV28 with TRBJ1-2; TRBD1 matches at 10 bases. CDR1 and CDR2 from the germline V gene are MDHEN and SYDVKM. The V gene end was trimmed by 6 bases and the J gene end by 7 bases; junction bases not matched to a gene: 5. The CDR3 is 13 residues long. This CDR3 reads CASRVGQGVGYTF. CDR3 bases: TGTGCCAGCAGAGTCGGACAGGGGGTTGGCTACACCTTC.

This chain connects TRBV7-9 to TRBJ1-2, with D maybe TRBD1 (6 bases). Per germline, CDR1 SEHNR and CDR2 FQNEAQ (reference sequence). The V end lost 4 bases, the J end lost 2 bases, and 8 bases lay between the germline ends. This CDR3 has 13 residues. In nucleotides, the CDR3 is TGTGCCAGCAGCTCAGGACAGAACTATGGCTACACCTTC. This gives the protein CASSSGQNYGYTF.

The V and J genes are TRBV9 and TRBJ2-7; possibly TRBD2 for D (7 bases). Germline CDR1 is SGDLS and CDR2 is YYNGEE. V lost 0 bases, J lost 2 bases, and 9 bases lay in between. The CDR3 extends over 14 amino acids. This chain's CDR3 is CASSVVGGPYEQYF. CDR3 in DNA: TGTGCCAGCAGCGTAGTCGGGGGGCCCTACGAGCAGTACTTC.

The J gene is TRBJ2-7, the V gene TRBV7-2; no definite D call. Germline V gene lookup returns CDR1 SGHTA and CDR2 FQGNSA. This CDR3 is built from 13 residues. V shed 6 bases and J shed 8 bases, with 17 bases lying between them. CDR3 DNA sequence: TGTGCCAGCAGTCCAAAGGCGCTTTTGAAGCAGTACTTC. Protein product: CASSPKALLKQYF.

This chain joins TRBV7-2 and TRBJ2-5; TRBD1 aligns across 9 bases. Germline V CDR1 and CDR2: SGHTA, FQGNSA. The CDR3 extends over 17 amino acids. With 1 base clipped from V and 7 bases from J, the junction kept 13 bases outside the gene matches. CDR3 in amino acids: CASSLVQWDRVLGTQYF. The CDR3 bases are TGTGCCAGCAGCTTAGTTCAATGGGACAGGGTTTTAGGGACCCAGTACTTC.

This clone has a handful of counts. This chain links TRBV6-6 with TRBJ1-2, with 7 bases aligning to TRBD1. Unmatched junction bases numbered 4, after V lost 6 bases and J lost 3 bases. The germline CDR1 and CDR2 sequences are MNHNY and SVGAGI (reference sequence). The CDR3 runs to 13 residues. CDR3 coding DNA: TGTGCCAGCAGCCTTGACAGGGACTATGGCTACACCTTC. Its translation: CASSLDRDYGYTF.